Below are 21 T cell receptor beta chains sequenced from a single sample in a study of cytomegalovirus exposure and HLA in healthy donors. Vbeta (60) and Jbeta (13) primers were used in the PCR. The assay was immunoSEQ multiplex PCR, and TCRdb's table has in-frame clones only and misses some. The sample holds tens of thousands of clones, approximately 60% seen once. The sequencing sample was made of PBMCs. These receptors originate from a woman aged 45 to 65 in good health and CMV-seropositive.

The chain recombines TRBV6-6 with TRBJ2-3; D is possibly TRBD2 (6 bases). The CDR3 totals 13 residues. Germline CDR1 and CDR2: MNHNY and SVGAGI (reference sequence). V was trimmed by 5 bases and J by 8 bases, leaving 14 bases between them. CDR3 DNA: TGTGCCAGCAGTCAGGACACAGCGGGTACGCAGTATTTT. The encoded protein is CASSQDTAGTQYF.

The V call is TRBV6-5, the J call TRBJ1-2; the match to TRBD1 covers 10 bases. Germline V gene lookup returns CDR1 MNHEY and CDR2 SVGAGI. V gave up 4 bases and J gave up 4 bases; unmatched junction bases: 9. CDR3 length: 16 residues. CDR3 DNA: TGTGCCAGCAGTTGGGACAGGGGCTTAGGGGGCTATGGCTACACCTTC. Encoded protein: CASSWDRGLGGYGYTF.

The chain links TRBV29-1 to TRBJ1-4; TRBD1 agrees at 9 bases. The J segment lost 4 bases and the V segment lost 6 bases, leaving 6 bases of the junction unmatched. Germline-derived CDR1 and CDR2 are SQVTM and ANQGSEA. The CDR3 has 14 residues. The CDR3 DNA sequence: TGCAGCGTAGTAATGACAGGGGGTAATGAAAAACTGTTTTTT. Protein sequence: CSVVMTGGNEKLFF.

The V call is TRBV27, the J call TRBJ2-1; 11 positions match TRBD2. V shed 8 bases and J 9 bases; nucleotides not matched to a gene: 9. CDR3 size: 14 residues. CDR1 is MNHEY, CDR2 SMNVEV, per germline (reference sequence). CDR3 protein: CASRNRLAGFEQFF. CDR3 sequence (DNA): TGTGCCAGCCGGAACCGACTAGCGGGGTTTGAGCAGTTCTTC.

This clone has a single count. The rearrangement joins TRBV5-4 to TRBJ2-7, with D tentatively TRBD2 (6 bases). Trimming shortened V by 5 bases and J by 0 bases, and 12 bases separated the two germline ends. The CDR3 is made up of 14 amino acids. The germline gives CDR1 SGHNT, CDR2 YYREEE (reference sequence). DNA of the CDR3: TGTGCCAGCAGTCCGGGGGTGGGCTCCTACGAGCAGTACTTC. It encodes CASSPGVGSYEQYF.

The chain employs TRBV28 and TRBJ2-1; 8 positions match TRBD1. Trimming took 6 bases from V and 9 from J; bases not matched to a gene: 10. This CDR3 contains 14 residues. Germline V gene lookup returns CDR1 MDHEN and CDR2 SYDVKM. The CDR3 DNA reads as TGTGCCAGCAGACACCACAGGGGGAACTCTGAGCAGTTCTTC. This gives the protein CASRHHRGNSEQFF.

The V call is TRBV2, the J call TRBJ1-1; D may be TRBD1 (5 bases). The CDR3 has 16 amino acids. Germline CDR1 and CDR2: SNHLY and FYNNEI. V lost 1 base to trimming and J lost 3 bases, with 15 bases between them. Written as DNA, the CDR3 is TGTGCCAGCAGTGAAGAGGAAGGGGCTTGGGACACTGAAGCTTTCTTT. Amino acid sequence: CASSEEEGAWDTEAFF.

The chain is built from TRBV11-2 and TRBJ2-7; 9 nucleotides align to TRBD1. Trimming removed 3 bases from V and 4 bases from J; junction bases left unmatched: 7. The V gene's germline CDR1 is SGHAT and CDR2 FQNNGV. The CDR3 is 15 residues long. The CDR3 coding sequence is TGTGCCAGCAGCTTGGGGACAGGGAGTTTATACGAGCAGTACTTC. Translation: CASSLGTGSLYEQYF.

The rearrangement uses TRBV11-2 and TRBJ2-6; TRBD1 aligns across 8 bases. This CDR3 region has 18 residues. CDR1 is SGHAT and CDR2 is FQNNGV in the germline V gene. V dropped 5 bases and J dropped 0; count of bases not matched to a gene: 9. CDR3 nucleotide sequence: TGTGCCAGCAGCCCCAGGGGGCAACCTCTCTCTGGGGCCAACGTCCTGACTTTC. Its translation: CASSPRGQPLSGANVLTF.

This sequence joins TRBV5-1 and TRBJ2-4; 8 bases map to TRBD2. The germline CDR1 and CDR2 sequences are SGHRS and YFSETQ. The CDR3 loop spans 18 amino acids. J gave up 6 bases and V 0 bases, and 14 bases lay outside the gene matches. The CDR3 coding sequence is TGCGCCAGCAGCTTGGGGATCCAGCGGGGGTTTAGCGTAAACATTCAGTACTTC. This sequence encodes CASSLGIQRGFSVNIQYF.

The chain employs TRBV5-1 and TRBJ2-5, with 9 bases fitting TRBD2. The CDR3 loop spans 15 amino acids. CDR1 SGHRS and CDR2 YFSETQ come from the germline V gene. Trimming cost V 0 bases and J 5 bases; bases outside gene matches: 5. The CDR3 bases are TGCGCCAGCAGCTTGGCCTCGCGGGGGGGGGAGACCCAGTACTTC. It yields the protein CASSLASRGGETQYF. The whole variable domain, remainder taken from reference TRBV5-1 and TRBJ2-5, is KAGVTQTPRYLIKTRGQQVTLSCSPISGHRSVSWYQQTPGQGLQFLFEYFSETQRNKGNFPGRFSGRQFSNSRSEMNVSTLELGDSALYLCASSLASRGGETQYFGPGTRLLVL.

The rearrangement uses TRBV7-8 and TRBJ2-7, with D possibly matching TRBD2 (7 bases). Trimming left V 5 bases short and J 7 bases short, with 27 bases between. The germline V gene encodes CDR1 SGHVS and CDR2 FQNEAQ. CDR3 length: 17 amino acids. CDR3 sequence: CASSPPEGGGFFWEQYF. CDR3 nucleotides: TGTGCCAGCAGCCCTCCGGAGGGGGGGGGCTTCTTTTGGGAGCAGTACTTC.

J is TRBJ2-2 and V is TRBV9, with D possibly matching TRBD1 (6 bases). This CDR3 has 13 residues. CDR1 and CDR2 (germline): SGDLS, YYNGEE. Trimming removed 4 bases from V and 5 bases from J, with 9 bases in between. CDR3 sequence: CASSRQGTGELFF. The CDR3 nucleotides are TGTGCCAGCAGCCGGCAGGGGACCGGGGAGCTGTTTTTT.

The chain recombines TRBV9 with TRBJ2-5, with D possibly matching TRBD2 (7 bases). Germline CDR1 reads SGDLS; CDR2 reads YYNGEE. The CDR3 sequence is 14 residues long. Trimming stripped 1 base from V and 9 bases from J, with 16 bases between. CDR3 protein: CASSVRGALGAQYF. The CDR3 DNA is TGTGCCAGCAGCGTACGGGGGGCCCTTGGAGCCCAGTACTTC.

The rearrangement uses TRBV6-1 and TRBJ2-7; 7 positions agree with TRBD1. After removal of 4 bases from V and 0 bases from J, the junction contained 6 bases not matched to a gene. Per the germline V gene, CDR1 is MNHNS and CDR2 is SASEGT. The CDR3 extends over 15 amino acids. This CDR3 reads CASSVWDRSSYEQYF. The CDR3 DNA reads TGTGCCAGCAGTGTCTGGGACAGAAGCTCCTACGAGCAGTACTTC.

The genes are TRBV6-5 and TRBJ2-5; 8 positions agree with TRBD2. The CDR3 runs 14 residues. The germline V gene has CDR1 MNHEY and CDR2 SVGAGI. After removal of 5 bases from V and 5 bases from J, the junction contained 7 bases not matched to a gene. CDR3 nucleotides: TGTGCCAGCAGTCTCCGGGGGGGCTTGGAGACCCAGTACTTC. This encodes CASSLRGGLETQYF.

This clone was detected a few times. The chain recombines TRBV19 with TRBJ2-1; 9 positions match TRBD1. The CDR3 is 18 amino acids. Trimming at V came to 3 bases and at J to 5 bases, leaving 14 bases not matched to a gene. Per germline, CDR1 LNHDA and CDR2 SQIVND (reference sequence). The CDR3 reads CASSISALGTGLDNEQFF. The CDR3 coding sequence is TGTGCCAGTAGTATCTCAGCTCTAGGGACAGGGTTGGACAATGAGCAGTTCTTC.

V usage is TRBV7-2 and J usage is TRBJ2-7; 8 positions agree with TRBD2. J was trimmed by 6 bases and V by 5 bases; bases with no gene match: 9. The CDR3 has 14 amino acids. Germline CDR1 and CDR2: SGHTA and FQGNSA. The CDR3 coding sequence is TGTGCCAGCAGCGCCACCGGGACTAGGGTCGAGCAGTACTTC. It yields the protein CASSATGTRVEQYF.

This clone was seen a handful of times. In DNA form, the CDR3 reads TGCGCCAGCAGCGCCACCACAGGGAACACTGAAGCTTTCTTT. The encoded protein is CASSATTGNTEAFF. This chain links TRBV5-1 with TRBJ1-1; D might be TRBD1 (5 bases). V lost 4 bases, J lost 1 base, and 11 bases lay in between. Germline CDR1 reads SGHRS; CDR2 reads YFSETQ. This CDR3 contains 14 residues.

The chain's CDR3 is CSGMGQSEAFF. Here the CDR3 DNA reads TGCAGCGGGATGGGACAGTCGGAAGCTTTCTTT. V is TRBV29-1 and J is TRBJ1-1; 7 bases line up with TRBD1. The CDR3 covers 11 residues. Germline V gene sequence: CDR1 SQVTM, CDR2 ANQGSEA. V was pared by 7 bases and J by 8 bases, with 7 bases of the junction left unmatched. The full variable domain, rest sourced from reference TRBV29-1 and TRBJ1-1, is SAVISQKPSRDICQRGTSLTIQCQVDSQVTMMFWYRQQPGQSLTLIATANQGSEATYESGFVIDKFPISRPNLTFSTLTVSNMSPEDSSIYLCSGMGQSEAFFGQGTRLTVV.

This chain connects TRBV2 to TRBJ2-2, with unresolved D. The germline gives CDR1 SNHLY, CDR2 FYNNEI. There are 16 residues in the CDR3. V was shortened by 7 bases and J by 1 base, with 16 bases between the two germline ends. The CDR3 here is CASTRKPPVNTGELFF. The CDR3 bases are TGTGCCAGCACCAGAAAACCTCCCGTGAACACCGGGGAGCTGTTTTTT.